This TCR beta chain was found in a study of post-analysis software for immune sequencing data. Whole-study context: Included among the disease courses, which were recorded for the cohort, were relapsing-remitting, secondary progressive and progressive-relapsing multiple sclerosis. General study points: Patients used roughly five TRBV segments, including TRBV5-6, TRBV5-1 and TRBV20-1, more often than controls. Samples prepared in the same batch strongly co-clustered by F measure. Controls significantly exceeded multiple sclerosis patients in normalized Chao1 diversity.

Unique-molecular-identifier-tagged TCR beta cDNA libraries were used. Starting from roughly 1.1 to 9.2 million T cells, the study yielded about half a million cDNA molecules. Using its own MiXCR run on the PCR reads, TCRdb lists one record per CDR3 protein. Among 700,000 to 800,000 distinct CDR3 sequences listed, 25% to 30% were seen once. CDR1 and CDR2 (germline): SSHAT, FNYEAQ (reference sequence). The CDR3 is 19 amino acids. There are a few counts of this clonotype. The target antigen is unknown. The junction differs from germline at one of its ends, possibly a read error. J is TRBJ1-4 and V is TRBV7-7; 7 positions agree with TRBD1. The sample taken for sequencing was blood. The receptor comes from a girl aged 5-17 years with multiple sclerosis. The CDR3 nucleotides read TGTGCTAGCAGCCGAAACCCCGTAGGGGGCGCGTGGTTCAAGGAAAAACTGTTTTTT. Encoded protein: CASSRNPVGGAWFKEKLFF.